Presented here are 32 T cell receptor beta chains from one specimen sequenced in a study of shared clonotypes between healthy human individuals. The method was immunoSEQ multiplex PCR; TCRdb's version includes in-frame clones alone and lacks a portion of them. The sample shows nearly 750,000 clones, about two thirds of them seen only once. Sequencing was done on a sample of memory CD4+ T cells sorted from blood. Subset specified: CD45RA-negative fraction. The receptor set was obtained from a woman between 25 and 40 years old in good health.

V is TRBV2 and J is TRBJ2-1; D not certain. Deletions cut 11 bases from V and 7 bases from J, with 18 bases between. CDR1 and CDR2 from the germline V gene are SNHLY and FYNNEI. This CDR3 has 13 residues. DNA of the CDR3: TGTGCCGGGTCGTTGGGCAGTTGGAATGAGCAGTTCTTC. Protein: CAGSLGSWNEQFF.

The gene calls are TRBV27 and TRBJ1-2, with D unresolved. CDR3 length equals 15 residues. Germline V gives CDR1 MNHEY, CDR2 SMNVEV (reference sequence). With 0 bases removed from V and 2 bases from J, the gap between germline ends came to 10 bases. The CDR3 region has the DNA TGTGCCAGCAGTTTATCACCCGGGGTCAACTATGGCTACACCTTC. This codes for CASSLSPGVNYGYTF.

This clone has only a few counts. This chain joins TRBV19 and TRBJ1-1; D not certain. The length of the CDR3 is 15 residues. Germline values: CDR1 LNHDA, CDR2 SQIVND (reference sequence). Trimming took off 6 bases at V and 6 bases at J, with 20 bases between the two ends. The CDR3 sequence: CASRVREGLSAEAFF. The CDR3 DNA reads TGTGCCAGTAGGGTAAGGGAAGGGCTCAGCGCTGAAGCTTTCTTT.

V gene TRBV19 combines with J gene TRBJ1-5, with D tentatively TRBD1 (5 bases). This CDR3 has 14 residues. CDR1 is LNHDA and CDR2 is SQIVND in the germline V gene (reference sequence). V lost 6 bases, J lost 6 bases, and 15 bases lay in between. The chain's CDR3 is CASRRGRDSQPQHF. The CDR3 region has the DNA TGTGCCAGTAGGCGGGGCAGGGATTCTCAGCCCCAGCATTTT.

The chain employs TRBV7-9 and TRBJ1-4; D unresolved. Deletions cut 1 base from V and 11 bases from J, with 17 bases between. CDR3 length equals 15 residues. Germline V gene data show CDR1 as SEHNR and CDR2 as FQNEAQ (reference sequence). Here the CDR3 reads CASSLGIDWGEKLFF. CDR3 bases: TGTGCCAGCAGCTTAGGTATCGATTGGGGAGAGAAACTGTTTTTT.

This clone has just one count. The chain combines TRBV4-2 with TRBJ2-2, with 8 bases fitting TRBD2. The CDR3 consists of 16 residues. Germline V lookup: CDR1 LGHNA, CDR2 YNFKEQ. With 3 bases clipped from V and 3 bases from J, the junction kept 6 bases outside the gene matches. CDR3 in amino acids: CASSQLAGSYTGELFF. The CDR3 nucleotides are TGTGCCAGCAGCCAGTTAGCGGGGAGTTACACCGGGGAGCTGTTTTTT.

This rearrangement joins TRBV9 to TRBJ1-2; 7 nucleotides align to TRBD1. The J segment lost 4 bases and the V segment lost 3 bases, leaving 9 bases of the junction unmatched. The CDR3 is 15 amino acids. Germline CDR1 and CDR2: SGDLS and YYNGEE. The DNA of the CDR3 is TGTGCCAGCAGCGGCTCAACAGGGGAAGTCTATGGCTACACCTTC. Protein: CASSGSTGEVYGYTF.

The chain is built from TRBV28 and TRBJ1-5; D may be TRBD1 (6 bases). CDR1 and CDR2 from the germline V gene are MDHEN and SYDVKM. The CDR3 length is 16 residues. The V and J ends lost 6 bases and 4 bases respectively, with 19 bases between them. CDR3 residues: CASSPGQRGSNQPQHF. The CDR3 DNA reads as TGTGCCAGCAGCCCCGGACAGCGGGGATCTAATCAGCCCCAGCATTTT.

This chain links TRBV4-1 with TRBJ1-3; 8 bases agree with TRBD1. CDR1 and CDR2 from the germline V gene are MGHRA and YSYEKL. J gave up 4 bases and V 3 bases, and 11 bases lay outside the gene matches. The CDR3 contains 17 residues. CDR3 loop: CASSQNTGGAGGNTIYF. CDR3 DNA sequence: TGCGCCAGCAGCCAGAATACAGGGGGAGCAGGGGGAAACACCATATATTTT.

In its sample, this clone was seen a few times. The J gene is TRBJ2-7, the V gene TRBV5-1, with TRBD2 matching 8 bases. Trimming took 0 bases from V and 1 from J; bases not matched to a gene: 6. Germline V gives CDR1 SGHRS, CDR2 YFSETQ. The CDR3 covers 16 residues. The CDR3 loop reads CASSLVGSGDSYEQYF. As DNA, the CDR3 is TGCGCCAGCAGCTTGGTTGGTAGCGGGGATTCCTACGAGCAGTACTTC.

The V call is TRBV5-1, the J call TRBJ2-1, with 8 nucleotides matching TRBD2. V was clipped by 4 bases and J by 8 bases; unmatched bases: 8. The CDR3 runs 14 residues. Germline CDR1 SGHRS, CDR2 YFSETQ. The CDR3 spells CASSTSGRADEQFF. In DNA, the CDR3 is TGCGCCAGCAGCACGAGCGGGAGAGCGGATGAGCAGTTCTTC.

This chain connects TRBV18 to TRBJ1-2; TRBD1 matches 7 bases. Unmatched junction bases numbered 7, after V lost 6 bases and J lost 3 bases. The CDR3 loop spans 14 amino acids. Germline V gene lookup returns CDR1 KGHSH and CDR2 LQKENI. The CDR3 is CASSPTTGDYGYTF. CDR3 DNA: TGTGCCAGCTCGCCCACCACAGGGGACTATGGCTACACCTTC.

The CDR3 nucleotides read TGTGCCAGCTCACCACAACAGACAGGGGACTCTGGGGCCAACGTCCTGACTTTC. Translating gives CASSPQQTGDSGANVLTF. J is TRBJ2-6 and V is TRBV18, with TRBD1 matching 8 bases. This CDR3 spans 18 amino acids. CDR1 and CDR2 from the germline V gene are KGHSH and LQKENI. Germline trimming cut 1 base from V and 0 bases from J; bases unmatched to any gene: 5.

The chain uses TRBV28 and TRBJ1-2; 7 bases are a match to TRBD1. CDR1 is MDHEN, CDR2 SYDVKM, per germline. The CDR3 runs to 15 residues. V gave up 6 bases and J gave up 8 bases; unmatched junction bases: 15. CDR3 DNA: TGTGCCAGCAGCCCACAGGGAAGACAGGGTATAGGCTACACCTTC. Translating gives CASSPQGRQGIGYTF.

This chain joins TRBV4-1 and TRBJ1-3, with 7 bases lining up with TRBD1. Per germline, CDR1 MGHRA and CDR2 YSYEKL. The V segment lost 3 bases and the J segment 2 bases; nucleotides outside the gene matches: 7. There are 16 residues in the CDR3. Here the CDR3 reads CASSQSSRGAGNTIYF. For the CDR3, the DNA is TGCGCCAGCAGCCAGTCATCCAGGGGGGCTGGAAACACCATATATTTT.

This chain joins TRBV28 and TRBJ2-7; D might be TRBD1 or TRBD2, each matching 5 bases. V was shortened by 10 bases and J by 4 bases, with 23 bases between the two germline ends. Germline V gene lookup returns CDR1 MDHEN and CDR2 SYDVKM. This CDR3 region has 15 residues. CDR3 loop: CATTSQGARGYEQYF. The CDR3, as DNA: TGTGCCACCACCTCCCAGGGCGCCCGGGGTTACGAGCAGTACTTC.

This clone came up many times. The chain has TRBV7-2 and TRBJ2-7, with 13 positions matching TRBD2. The CDR3 totals 14 residues. Germline values: CDR1 SGHTA, CDR2 FQGNSA. The J segment lost 7 bases and the V segment lost 4 bases, leaving 4 bases of the junction unmatched. CDR3 DNA: TGTGCCAGCAGCTGGACTAGCGGGAGTGGTGAGCAGTACTTC. Its translation: CASSWTSGSGEQYF.

The chain carries TRBV5-6 and TRBJ2-2; no reliable D call. This CDR3 has 15 amino acids. In germline, CDR1 is SGHDT, CDR2 YYEEEE. Deletions cut 0 bases from V and 3 bases from J, with 9 bases between. The CDR3 nucleotides read TGTGCCAGCAGCTTGGGACTGACCCACACCGGGGAGCTGTTTTTT. Translated: CASSLGLTHTGELFF.

This chain connects TRBV21-1 to TRBJ2-5. TRBV21-1 constitutes a pseudogene. CDR3 size: 17 residues. CDR3: CASSKIGVTERGETQYF. CDR3 in DNA: TGTGCCAGCAGCAAAATCGGGGTGACGGAGAGGGGAGAGACCCAGTACTTC.

The V gene is TRBV12-5, the J gene TRBJ1-5; possibly TRBD1 for D (6 bases). Trimming left V 10 bases short and J 0 bases short, with 25 bases between. CDR1 and CDR2 (germline): LGHNT, FRNRAP. The CDR3 contains 18 residues. This CDR3 is CANPDTREGGYSNQPQHF. Here the CDR3 DNA reads TGTGCTAACCCGGACACTCGGGAGGGGGGATATAGCAATCAGCCCCAGCATTTT.

CDR3 region: CASSVQGSDEKLFF. CDR3 sequence (DNA): TGTGCCAGCAGTGTCCAGGGGAGTGACGAAAAACTGTTTTTT. The chain links TRBV6-5 to TRBJ1-4; tentative D call: TRBD1 (6 bases). The CDR3 is made up of 14 amino acids. Per the germline V gene, CDR1 is MNHEY and CDR2 is SVGAGI. V was shortened by 5 bases and J by 8 bases, with 15 bases between the two germline ends.

The J gene is TRBJ2-3, the V gene TRBV6-6; 12 bases fit TRBD2. The J segment lost 3 bases and the V segment lost 10 bases, leaving 11 bases of the junction unmatched. The CDR3 contains 16 residues. Germline CDR1 reads MNHNY; CDR2 reads SVGAGI (reference sequence). CDR3 sequence (DNA): TGTGCCACCGAGACTAGCGGGAGCTCCAGGACAGATACGCAGTATTTT. Translation: CATETSGSSRTDTQYF.

The rearrangement uses TRBV28 and TRBJ2-7; D unclear. Germline V gene lookup returns CDR1 MDHEN and CDR2 SYDVKM. The CDR3 runs to 15 residues. Trimming left V 6 bases short and J 5 bases short, with 20 bases between. The CDR3 sequence is CASSLSGYYENEQYF. CDR3 in DNA: TGTGCCAGCAGCCTGTCCGGGTACTACGAGAACGAGCAGTACTTC.

The DNA for the CDR3 is TGCGCCAGCAGCGATCCGGGACTAGCGGAAAGCACAGATACGCAGTATTTT. This sequence encodes CASSDPGLAESTDTQYF. V usage is TRBV10-1 and J usage is TRBJ2-3, with 11 bases that match TRBD2. This CDR3 has 17 amino acids. Trimming cost V 6 bases and J 0 bases; bases outside gene matches: 8. Looked up from germline, CDR1 is WNHNN and CDR2 is SYGVQD (reference sequence).

V and J are TRBV18 and TRBJ2-7; D possibly corresponds to TRBD1 (6 bases). Germline CDR1 and CDR2: KGHSH and LQKENI. The CDR3 extends over 15 amino acids. The germline V and J ends were trimmed by 3 bases and 7 bases, with 19 bases remaining between them. CDR3 amino acids: CASSPLSRGEGEQYF. CDR3 nucleotides: TGTGCCAGCTCACCCCTTTCCAGGGGAGAGGGTGAGCAGTACTTC. The complete variable domain, with remaining parts taken from reference TRBV18 and TRBJ2-7, reads NAGVMQNPRHLVRRRGQEARLRCSPMKGHSHVYWYRQLPEEGLKFMVYLQKENIIDESGMPKERFSAEFPKEGPSILRIQQVVRGDSAAYFCASSPLSRGEGEQYFGPGTRLTVT.

This clone was seen more than once but under ten times. The chain carries TRBV27 and TRBJ2-2, with TRBD2 matching 14 bases. V gave up 8 bases and J gave up 9 bases; unmatched junction bases: 11. This CDR3 spans 16 amino acids. From germline, CDR1 is MNHEY and CDR2 SMNVEV (reference sequence). The CDR3 reads CASRAGTSGRVRELFF. The CDR3 region has the DNA TGTGCCAGCCGTGCCGGGACTAGCGGGAGAGTTAGGGAGCTGTTTTTT.

The chain is built from TRBV19 and TRBJ1-1; 7 bases align to TRBD1. The CDR3 sequence is 13 residues long. V was pared by 9 bases and J by 0 bases, with 4 bases of the junction left unmatched. Germline V lookup: CDR1 LNHDA, CDR2 SQIVND (reference sequence). As DNA, the CDR3 is TGTGCCAGCAAGGACAGGTTGAACACTGAAGCTTTCTTT. It translates to CASKDRLNTEAFF.

In its sample, this clone was seen a few times. This sequence joins TRBV2 and TRBJ2-3; 10 bases match TRBD1. V lost 8 bases to trimming and J lost 3 bases; unmatched junction nucleotides: 8. The CDR3 has 15 residues. Germline V lookup: CDR1 SNHLY, CDR2 FYNNEI. DNA for the CDR3: TGTGCCAGCGGGAGGGGACAGGGGCAAACAGATACGCAGTATTTT. Encoded protein: CASGRGQGQTDTQYF.

The chain employs TRBV4-1 and TRBJ1-2; 8 nucleotides agree with TRBD1. The CDR3 runs 14 residues. Germline-derived CDR1 and CDR2 are MGHRA and YSYEKL. Losses at the gene ends were 3 bases for V and 8 bases for J; bases not matched to a gene: 8. CDR3 bases: TGCGCCAGCAGCCACAGGGGGCCCCTGGGGGGCTACACCTTC. It specifies CASSHRGPLGGYTF.

V usage is TRBV10-1 and J usage is TRBJ1-6; D possibly corresponds to TRBD1 (5 bases). Germline CDR1 is WNHNN and CDR2 is SYGVQD (reference sequence). The ends were cut back, 5 bases at V and 8 bases at J, with 10 bases in the middle. The CDR3 contains 13 residues. CDR3 sequence (DNA): TGCGCCAGCAGTCCGGTACAGGATTCACCCCTCCACTTT. It specifies CASSPVQDSPLHF.

The CDR3 sequence is CASSLFTEAFF. The CDR3, as DNA: TGTGCCAGCAGCTTGTTCACTGAAGCTTTCTTT. The V call is TRBV5-6, the J call TRBJ1-1; no reliable D call. The CDR3 has 11 residues. V was pared by 1 base and J by 4 bases, with 2 bases between. Germline assignment: CDR1 SGHDT and CDR2 YYEEEE. The full variable domain, in which reference TRBV5-6 and TRBJ1-1 provide the parts outside the CDR3, is DAGVTQSPTHLIKTRGQQVTLRCSPKSGHDTVSWYQQALGQGPQFIFQYYEEEERQRGNFPDRFSGHQFPNYSSELNVNALLLGDSALYLCASSLFTEAFFGQGTRLTVV.

This clone was observed a handful of times. The sample carries other DNA sequences with the same CDR3. The chain combines TRBV5-1 with TRBJ2-1, with a weak D call TRBD2 (5 bases). V shed 8 bases and J shed 0 bases, with 15 bases lying between them. The CDR3 length is 15 residues. Germline V gene sequence: CDR1 SGHRS, CDR2 YFSETQ. The CDR3 DNA reads TGCGCCAGTAGCGTAGCGTCCGGCTCCTACAATGAGCAGTTCTTC. Translating gives CASSVASGSYNEQFF. The variable domain in full, completed from reference TRBV5-1 and TRBJ2-1, reads KAGVTQTPRYLIKTRGQQVTLSCSPISGHRSVSWYQQTPGQGLQFLFEYFSETQRNKGNFPGRFSGRQFSNSRSEMNVSTLELGDSALYLCASSVASGSYNEQFFGPGTRLTVL.